The 32 T cell receptor beta chains given below trace back to one sample, sequenced in a study of radiotherapy plus CTLA-4 blockade in lung cancer. Sequencing was performed with immunoSEQ multiplex PCR; in TCRdb, only in-frame clones are kept and a portion is missing. This table has around 99,000 clones, around 88% appearing once. The source was peripheral blood, collected from a patient treated with radiotherapy plus ipilimumab. These receptor sequences come from a human donor with non-small cell lung cancer that progressed on radiotherapy plus ipilimumab.

The chain couples TRBV5-1 to TRBJ2-2; maybe TRBD2 (5 bases). The germline V gene has CDR1 SGHRS and CDR2 YFSETQ. Trimming took off 2 bases at V and 0 bases at J, with 8 bases between the two ends. The CDR3 sequence is 15 residues long. In DNA, the CDR3 is TGCGCCAGCAGCTTCGGGAACACGAACACCGGGGAGCTGTTTTTT. This gives the protein CASSFGNTNTGELFF.

The chain couples TRBV20-1 to TRBJ2-1; 7 positions match TRBD2. The V gene's germline CDR1 is DFQATT and CDR2 SNEGSKA (reference sequence). There are 11 residues in the CDR3. The junction had 4 bases not matched to a gene; V was cut back by 6 bases and J by 8 bases. CDR3 sequence reads: CSAWGGDEQFF. In nucleotides, the CDR3 is TGCAGTGCGTGGGGGGGGGATGAGCAGTTCTTC.

V is TRBV7-3 and J is TRBJ2-3; TRBD2 aligns across 8 bases. This CDR3 contains 18 residues. V shed 2 bases, J shed 2 bases, and the junction held 12 bases outside the gene matches. Germline CDR1 SGHTA, CDR2 FQGTGA. The CDR3 DNA reads as TGTGCCAGCAGCTTATGGGGGAGCGCGGGAGGCCTCACAGATACGCAGTATTTT. It translates to CASSLWGSAGGLTDTQYF.

V usage is TRBV20-1 and J usage is TRBJ1-1; D ambiguous. Per germline, CDR1 DFQATT and CDR2 SNEGSKA (reference sequence). Trimming cost V 0 bases and J 6 bases, with 5 bases left between them. CDR3 size: 11 residues. As DNA, the CDR3 is TGCAGTGCTAGAGATCTGTCTGAAGCTTTCTTT. This translates into CSARDLSEAFF.

This clone occurred a few times. The V and J genes are TRBV5-4 and TRBJ1-2; D unclear. The ends were cut back, 10 bases at V and 2 bases at J, with 15 bases in the middle. The CDR3 runs to 13 residues. CDR1 SGHNT and CDR2 YYREEE come from the germline V gene (reference sequence). CDR3 amino acids: CAASSGRNYGYTF. The CDR3 nucleotides are TGTGCCGCAAGCAGTGGACGGAACTATGGCTACACCTTC.

This chain uses TRBV10-3 with TRBJ1-1; D is possibly TRBD1 (6 bases). There are 15 residues in the CDR3. Trimming stripped 0 bases from V and 1 base from J, with 9 bases between. CDR1 and CDR2 (germline): ENHRY, SYGVKD. CDR3 region: CAISESTGANTEAFF. The DNA for the CDR3 is TGTGCCATCAGTGAGTCTACGGGGGCGAACACTGAAGCTTTCTTT.

The rearrangement uses TRBV15 and TRBJ2-3; the match to TRBD2 covers 14 bases. CDR1 LNHNV and CDR2 YYDKDF come from the germline V gene (reference sequence). Unmatched junction bases numbered 6, after V lost 0 bases and J lost 4 bases. The CDR3 has 18 residues. CDR3 bases: TGTGCCACCAGCAGAGAACCCCCGGGACTAGCGGGAGCAGATACGCAGTATTTT. Translated: CATSREPPGLAGADTQYF.

This chain links TRBV11-2 with TRBJ2-1; maybe TRBD1 (6 bases). The CDR3 loop spans 16 amino acids. Looked up from germline, CDR1 is SGHAT and CDR2 is FQNNGV. V was trimmed by 5 bases and J by 2 bases, leaving 16 bases between them. This CDR3 reads CASSPVGGGTYNEQFF. The DNA for the CDR3 is TGTGCCAGCAGCCCTGTTGGGGGCGGAACCTACAATGAGCAGTTCTTC.

This clone was picked up one time. The chain uses TRBV5-6 and TRBJ2-3; 10 bases fit TRBD1. Germline trimming cut 0 bases from V and 4 bases from J; bases unmatched to any gene: 5. This CDR3 is built from 16 residues. CDR1 and CDR2 (germline): SGHDT, YYEEEE. In DNA, the CDR3 is TGTGCCAGCAGCTTGGGACTGACAGGGGGCGCAGATACGCAGTATTTT. Protein: CASSLGLTGGADTQYF.

This clone showed up just once. The rearrangement uses TRBV7-9 and TRBJ2-1; a possible D gene is TRBD2 (5 bases). There are 15 residues in the CDR3. Per germline, CDR1 SEHNR and CDR2 FQNEAQ (reference sequence). V was pared by 0 bases and J by 8 bases, with 14 bases between. The CDR3 nucleotides read TGTGCCAGCAGCTTAGCGGGAGCCCCGAGAGATGAGCAGTTCTTC. Residues: CASSLAGAPRDEQFF. Looking up the rest from reference TRBV7-9 and TRBJ2-1 gives the full variable domain: DTGVSQNPRHKITKRGQNVTFRCDPISEHNRLYWYRQTLGQGPEFLTYFQNEAQLEKSRLLSDRFSAERPKGSFSTLEIQRTEQGDSAMYLCASSLAGAPRDEQFFGPGTRLTVL.

This chain links TRBV11-2 with TRBJ1-2; the D gene is possibly TRBD1 (5 bases). V gave up 0 bases and J gave up 8 bases, with 16 bases separating them. The CDR3 extends over 15 amino acids. Germline V gene lookup returns CDR1 SGHAT and CDR2 FQNNGV. The CDR3: CASSLDAGMIRGYTF. The CDR3, as DNA: TGTGCCAGCAGCTTAGATGCAGGGATGATAAGGGGCTACACCTTC.

This chain uses TRBV6-1 with TRBJ2-2; weak D call: TRBD1 (6 bases). The CDR3 loop spans 14 amino acids. The germline V and J ends were trimmed by 6 bases and 4 bases, with 12 bases remaining between them. Per the germline V gene, CDR1 is MNHNS and CDR2 is SASEGT. The CDR3 loop is CASRNRVGTGELFF. DNA for the CDR3: TGTGCCAGCAGAAACAGGGTGGGCACCGGGGAGCTGTTTTTT.

The DNA of the CDR3 is TGTGCCAGCAGCGTAGACCCCAGCCAGGGTAGGGCCGGCTACAATGAGCAGTTCTTC. Protein sequence: CASSVDPSQGRAGYNEQFF. The chain combines TRBV9 with TRBJ2-1; tentative D call: TRBD1 (5 bases). The CDR3 extends over 19 amino acids. Between the trimmed V and J ends, which lost 0 bases and 3 bases, there was a span of 22 bases. The germline V gene has CDR1 SGDLS and CDR2 YYNGEE.

The chain uses TRBV2 and TRBJ2-7; D remains unclear. The V end was cut by 6 bases, the J end by 2 bases, with 17 bases between. Germline values: CDR1 SNHLY, CDR2 FYNNEI. The CDR3 totals 15 residues. This CDR3 is CASSHGRTRTYEQYF. DNA of the CDR3: TGTGCCAGCAGCCATGGACGGACCCGAACCTACGAGCAGTACTTC.

V and J are TRBV7-9 and TRBJ2-1; D remains unclear. Trimming pared 4 bases from V and 5 bases from J, leaving 9 bases between. Per the germline V gene, CDR1 is SEHNR and CDR2 is FQNEAQ (reference sequence). The CDR3 is 13 residues long. The CDR3 DNA follows: TGTGCCAGCAGCTCATTAAATAACAATGAGCAGTTCTTC. This sequence encodes CASSSLNNNEQFF.

The chain uses TRBV6-1 and TRBJ1-2, with TRBD1 as a possible D gene (6 bases). Germline CDR1 MNHNS, CDR2 SASEGT. V was shortened by 6 bases and J by 3 bases, with 11 bases between the two germline ends. CDR3 length: 13 residues. CDR3 residues: CASRTDRDYGYTF. The CDR3, as DNA: TGTGCCAGCAGGACGGACAGAGACTATGGCTACACCTTC.

On this clone itself: At one of its ends the junction is not consistent with the germline gene, which may arise from a read error. The CDR3 nucleotides are TGTGCCAGCAGCCTAGCGGGAGTAGGCCACAATGAGCAGTTCTTC. Its protein is CASSLAGVGHNEQFF. The chain couples TRBV7-9 to TRBJ2-1; TRBD2 aligns across 10 bases. Germline V gives CDR1 SEHNR, CDR2 FQNEAQ (reference sequence). The CDR3 length is 15 residues.

This clone came up a few times. The chain uses TRBV5-8 and TRBJ2-2; the D gene is possibly TRBD2 (6 bases). Looked up from germline, CDR1 is SGHTS and CDR2 is YDEGEE. CDR3 length: 12 residues. Trimming shortened V by 7 bases and J by 9 bases, and 13 bases separated the two germline ends. The DNA of the CDR3 is TGTGCCAGCTCAGAGCTAGCGCGGGAGCTGTTTTTT. Translating gives CASSELARELFF.

The sample holds one count of this clone. This rearrangement joins TRBV6-1 to TRBJ1-1; possibly TRBD1 for D (5 bases). Looked up from germline, CDR1 is MNHNS and CDR2 is SASEGT. This CDR3 has 17 residues. V shed 4 bases and J shed 2 bases, with 20 bases lying between them. The CDR3 spells CASSGALGRQHNTEAFF. CDR3 in DNA: TGTGCCAGCAGTGGGGCACTTGGACGACAGCACAACACTGAAGCTTTCTTT.

This clone came up once. Other DNA variants within this sample encode the same CDR3. The rearrangement uses TRBV27 and TRBJ2-6, with TRBD2 matching over 9 bases. Looked up from germline, CDR1 is MNHEY and CDR2 is SMNVEV (reference sequence). V dropped 6 bases and J dropped 2; count of bases not matched to a gene: 17. The CDR3 spans 20 residues. The DNA for the CDR3 is TGTGCCAGCAGCCGCGGGGGGGGGCGCGGGAGGGCCCCTGGGGCCAACGTCCTGACTTTC. Its protein product is CASSRGGGRGRAPGANVLTF.

The CDR3 sequence is CAWSVRPGTEAFF. CDR3 bases: TGTGCCTGGAGTGTACGTCCAGGTACTGAAGCTTTCTTT. The rearrangement links TRBV30 to TRBJ1-1; D gene unclear. Trimming pared 0 bases from V and 5 bases from J, leaving 10 bases between. The V gene's germline CDR1 is GTSNPN and CDR2 SVGIG (reference sequence). The CDR3 loop spans 13 amino acids.

This chain links TRBV27 with TRBJ2-7, with D possibly matching TRBD2 (6 bases). Germline CDR1 reads MNHEY; CDR2 reads SMNVEV (reference sequence). Deletions cut 5 bases from V and 6 bases from J, with 8 bases between. The CDR3 totals 11 residues. CDR3 coding DNA: TGTGCCAGCAGTGTCGGGAGCGAGCAGTACTTC. This gives the protein CASSVGSEQYF.

The chain joins TRBV18 to TRBJ2-5, with D unclear. Germline-derived CDR1 and CDR2 are KGHSH and LQKENI. This CDR3 has 11 residues. Trimming took 5 bases from V and 2 from J, leaving 3 bases between them. In DNA, the CDR3 is TGTGCCAGCTCAGCACAAGAGACCCAGTACTTC. Protein product: CASSAQETQYF.

V gene TRBV4-1 combines with J gene TRBJ2-5, with D possibly being TRBD1 or TRBD2 (6 bases each). With the DNA end fitting TRBJ2-7 better, the J assignment may be wrong. This CDR3 is 17 amino acids long. From germline, CDR1 is MGHRA and CDR2 YSYEKL. This CDR3 reads CASSQDEGGYPSYEQYF. The CDR3 nucleotides are TGCGCCAGCAGCCAAGATGAGGGGGGCTATCCTTCCTACGAGCAGTACTTC.

This clone came up a few times. The chain is built from TRBV11-2 and TRBJ2-4; possibly TRBD1 for D (7 bases). CDR1 and CDR2 from the germline V gene are SGHAT and FQNNGV. The CDR3 extends over 19 amino acids. V was cut by 5 bases and J by 1 base, with 24 bases left in between. CDR3 amino acids: CASSTKRRGAAVAKNIQYF. The CDR3 bases are TGTGCCAGCAGCACCAAACGCAGGGGGGCGGCCGTCGCCAAAAACATTCAGTACTTC.

The chain recombines TRBV28 with TRBJ1-5; 7 bases are a match to TRBD1. Germline CDR1 MDHEN, CDR2 SYDVKM. This CDR3 is 16 amino acids long. J was trimmed by 5 bases and V by 6 bases; bases with no gene match: 13. The CDR3 DNA reads as TGTGCCAGCAGGCCTCCTCCGGGACAGACCTATCAGCCCCAGCATTTT. Amino acid sequence: CASRPPPGQTYQPQHF.

The chain is built from TRBV5-1 and TRBJ2-7, with TRBD2 matching over 9 bases. J lost 5 bases, V lost 4 bases, and 7 bases had no gene match. The CDR3 is 14 residues long. Germline V CDR1 and CDR2: SGHRS, YFSETQ. The CDR3 spells CASSQGREGHEQYF. CDR3 nucleotide sequence: TGCGCCAGCAGCCAGGGGCGGGAGGGCCACGAGCAGTACTTC.

This clone was observed a handful of times. The chain joins TRBV10-3 to TRBJ2-5; 7 nucleotides match TRBD2. The trim removed 4 bases at V and 7 bases at J, leaving 9 bases unmatched. The V gene's germline CDR1 is ENHRY and CDR2 SYGVKD. The CDR3 loop spans 14 amino acids. The CDR3 DNA reads TGTGCCATCAGTGTGGAAGGCCCGGGGGGGACCCAGTACTTC. Translated: CAISVEGPGGTQYF.

This chain joins TRBV7-8 and TRBJ2-7; D is undetermined. V gave up 0 bases and J gave up 0 bases, with 6 bases separating them. Germline V gene data show CDR1 as SGHVS and CDR2 as FQNEAQ. The CDR3 contains 14 residues. CDR3 region: CASSLATGSYEQYF. The CDR3 nucleotides are TGTGCCAGCAGCTTAGCCACGGGCTCCTACGAGCAGTACTTC.

The chain joins TRBV30 to TRBJ1-3; D might be TRBD1 (6 bases). Trimming removed 8 bases from V and 3 bases from J, with 14 bases in between. Per the germline V gene, CDR1 is GTSNPN and CDR2 is SVGIG (reference sequence). The CDR3 spans 13 residues. The CDR3 bases are TGTGCCGGATCGACAGGATTTGGAAACACCATATATTTT. It encodes CAGSTGFGNTIYF.

The rearrangement links TRBV9 to TRBJ2-5, with 8 bases matching TRBD2. Germline-derived CDR1 and CDR2 are SGDLS and YYNGEE. J gave up 3 bases and V 1 base, and 14 bases lay outside the gene matches. The CDR3 consists of 18 residues. The CDR3 loop is CASSVYPLSEREKETQYF. CDR3 nucleotides: TGTGCCAGCAGCGTATACCCCCTCTCGGAGCGGGAGAAAGAGACCCAGTACTTC.

The chain couples TRBV25-1 to TRBJ2-5, with TRBD2 matching 7 bases. V lost 5 bases, J lost 5 bases, and 11 bases stayed unmatched. The germline V gene has CDR1 MGHDK and CDR2 SYGVNS. The CDR3 covers 15 residues. The DNA for the CDR3 is TGTGCCAGCAGTTATCCCGGTCGGGGAGGGGAGACCCAGTACTTC. It is translated as CASSYPGRGGETQYF.